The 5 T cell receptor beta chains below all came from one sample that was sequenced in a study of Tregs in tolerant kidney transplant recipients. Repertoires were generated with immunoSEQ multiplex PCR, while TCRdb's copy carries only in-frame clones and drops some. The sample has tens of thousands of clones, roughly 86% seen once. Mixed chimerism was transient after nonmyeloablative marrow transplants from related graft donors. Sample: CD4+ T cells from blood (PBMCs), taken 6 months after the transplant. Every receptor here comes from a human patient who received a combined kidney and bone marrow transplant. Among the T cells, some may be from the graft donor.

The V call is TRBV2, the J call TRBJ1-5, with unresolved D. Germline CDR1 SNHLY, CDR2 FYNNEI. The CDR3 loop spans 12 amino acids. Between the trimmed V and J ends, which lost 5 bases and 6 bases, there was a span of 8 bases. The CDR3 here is CASSPLGQPQHF. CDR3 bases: TGTGCCAGCAGTCCCCTAGGTCAGCCCCAGCATTTT.

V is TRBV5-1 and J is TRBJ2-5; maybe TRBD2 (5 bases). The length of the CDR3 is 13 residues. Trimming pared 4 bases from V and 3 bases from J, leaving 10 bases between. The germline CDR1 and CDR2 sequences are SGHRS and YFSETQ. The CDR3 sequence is CASSLGVEETQYF. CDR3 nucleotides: TGCGCCAGCAGCCTGGGAGTGGAAGAGACCCAGTACTTC.

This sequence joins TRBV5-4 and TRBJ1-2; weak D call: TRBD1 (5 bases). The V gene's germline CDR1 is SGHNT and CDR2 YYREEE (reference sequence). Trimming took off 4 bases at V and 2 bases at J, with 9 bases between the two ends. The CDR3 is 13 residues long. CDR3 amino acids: CASSPDRNYGYTF. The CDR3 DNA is TGTGCCAGCAGCCCCGACAGAAACTATGGCTACACCTTC.

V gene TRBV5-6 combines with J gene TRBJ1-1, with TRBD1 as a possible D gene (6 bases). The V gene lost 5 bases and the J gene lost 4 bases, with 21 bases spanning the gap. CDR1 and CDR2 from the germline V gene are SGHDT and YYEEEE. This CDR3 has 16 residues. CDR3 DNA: TGTGCCAGCAGTTGGGCGGGGGGCACGGAGAGCACTGAAGCTTTCTTT. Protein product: CASSWAGGTESTEAFF.

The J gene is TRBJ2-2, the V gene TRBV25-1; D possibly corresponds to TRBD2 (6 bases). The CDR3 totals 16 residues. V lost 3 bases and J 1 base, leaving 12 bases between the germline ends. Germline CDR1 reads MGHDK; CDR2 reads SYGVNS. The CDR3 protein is CASSEVRELNTGELFF. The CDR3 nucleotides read TGTGCCAGCAGTGAGGTTCGGGAGCTGAACACCGGGGAGCTGTTTTTT.